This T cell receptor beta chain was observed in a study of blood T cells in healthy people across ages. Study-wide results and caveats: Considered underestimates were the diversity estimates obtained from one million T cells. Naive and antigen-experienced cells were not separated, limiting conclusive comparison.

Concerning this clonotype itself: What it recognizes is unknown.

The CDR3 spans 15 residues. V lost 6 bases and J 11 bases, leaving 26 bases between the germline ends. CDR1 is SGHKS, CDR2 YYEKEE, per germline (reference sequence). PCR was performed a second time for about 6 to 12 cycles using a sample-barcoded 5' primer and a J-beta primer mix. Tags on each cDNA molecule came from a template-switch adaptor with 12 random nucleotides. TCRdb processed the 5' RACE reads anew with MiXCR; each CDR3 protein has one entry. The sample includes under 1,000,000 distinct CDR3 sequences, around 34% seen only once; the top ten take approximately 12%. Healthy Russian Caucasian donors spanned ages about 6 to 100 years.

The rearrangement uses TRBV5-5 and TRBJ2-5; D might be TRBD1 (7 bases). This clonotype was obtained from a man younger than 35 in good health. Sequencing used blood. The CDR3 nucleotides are TGTGCCAGCACCGAGACAGGAGGGGGCTCTCGGGAGCAGTACTTC. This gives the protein CASTETGGGSREQYF.